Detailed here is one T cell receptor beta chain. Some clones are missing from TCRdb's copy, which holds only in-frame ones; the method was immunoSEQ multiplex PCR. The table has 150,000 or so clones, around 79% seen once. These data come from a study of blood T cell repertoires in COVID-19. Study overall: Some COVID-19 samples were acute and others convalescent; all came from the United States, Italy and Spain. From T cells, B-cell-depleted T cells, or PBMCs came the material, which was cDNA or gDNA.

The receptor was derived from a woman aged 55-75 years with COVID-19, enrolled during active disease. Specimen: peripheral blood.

The CDR3 DNA follows: TGTGCCAGCAGTTTAATTATGCGGACAGCCAAGCAGCCCCAGCATTTT. It specifies CASSLIMRTAKQPQHF. J is TRBJ1-5 and V is TRBV28; possible D gene TRBD1, 6 bases. Germline V lookup: CDR1 MDHEN, CDR2 SYDVKM. This CDR3 region has 16 residues. The V end lost 2 bases, the J end lost 7 bases, and 18 bases lay between the germline ends. Drawing the rest from reference TRBV28 and TRBJ1-5, the complete variable domain is DVKVTQSSRYLVKRTGEKVFLECVQDMDHENMFWYRQDPGLGLRLIYFSYDVKMKEKGDIPEGYSVSREKKERFSLILESASTNQTSMYLCASSLIMRTAKQPQHFGDGTRLSIL.